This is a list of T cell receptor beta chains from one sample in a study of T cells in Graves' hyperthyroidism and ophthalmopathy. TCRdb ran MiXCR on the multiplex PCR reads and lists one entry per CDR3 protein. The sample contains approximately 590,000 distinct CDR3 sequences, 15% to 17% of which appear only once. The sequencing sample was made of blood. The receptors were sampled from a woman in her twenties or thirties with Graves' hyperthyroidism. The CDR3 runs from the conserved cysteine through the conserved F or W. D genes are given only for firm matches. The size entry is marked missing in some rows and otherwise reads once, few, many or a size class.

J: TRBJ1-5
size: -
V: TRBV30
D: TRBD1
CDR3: CAWSVPGTGGQPQHF
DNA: TGTGCCTGGAGTGTCCCTGGGACAGGGGGTCAGCCCCAGCATTTT

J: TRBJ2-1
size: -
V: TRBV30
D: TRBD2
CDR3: CAWSFLAGGEQFF
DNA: TGTGCCTGGAGTTTCCTAGCGGGAGGGGAGCAGTTCTTC

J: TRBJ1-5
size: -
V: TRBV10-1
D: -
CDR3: CASDHRNQPQHF
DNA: TGCGCCAGTGACCATCGTAATCAGCCCCAGCATTTT

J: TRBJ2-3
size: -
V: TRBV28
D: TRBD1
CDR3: CASSLATGGSATDTQYF
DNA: TGTGCCAGCAGTTTAGCGACAGGGGGCTCAGCCACAGATACGCAGTATTTT

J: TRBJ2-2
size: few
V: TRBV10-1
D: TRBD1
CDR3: CASSGGTGGDTGELFF
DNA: TGCGCCAGCAGTGGAGGGACAGGGGGAGACACCGGGGAGCTGTTTTTT

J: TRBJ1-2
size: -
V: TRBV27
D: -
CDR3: CASKPGDNYGYTF
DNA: TGTGCCAGCAAACCGGGAGATAACTATGGCTACACCTTC

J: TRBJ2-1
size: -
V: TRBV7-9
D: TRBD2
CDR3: CASSSGLARGVDEQFF
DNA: TGTGCCAGCAGCTCCGGACTAGCGAGGGGCGTGGATGAGCAGTTCTTC

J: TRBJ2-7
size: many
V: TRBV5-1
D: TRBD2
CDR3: CASRTTGTSGFYEQYF
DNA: TGCGCCAGCAGGACGACCGGGACTAGCGGGTTCTACGAGCAGTACTTC

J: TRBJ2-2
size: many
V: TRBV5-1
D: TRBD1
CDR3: CASSLGDRKNTGELFF
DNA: TGCGCCAGCAGCTTGGGGGACAGAAAGAACACCGGGGAGCTGTTTTTT

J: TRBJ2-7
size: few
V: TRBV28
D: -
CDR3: CASSSIYGTPGDYEQYF
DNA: TGTGCCAGCAGTTCCATTTACGGGACGCCGGGGGATTACGAGCAGTACTTC

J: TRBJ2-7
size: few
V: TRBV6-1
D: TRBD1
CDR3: CASRGGQGSDEQYF
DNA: TGTGCCAGCAGGGGGGGACAGGGTTCGGACGAGCAGTACTTC

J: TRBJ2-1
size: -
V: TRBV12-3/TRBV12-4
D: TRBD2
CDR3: CAGSQTAGANNEQFF
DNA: TGTGCCGGCAGCCAAACAGCGGGAGCAAACAATGAGCAGTTCTTC

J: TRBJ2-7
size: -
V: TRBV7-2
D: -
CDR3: CASSLGGNTAYEQYF
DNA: TGTGCCAGCAGCTTAGGCGGGAATACCGCCTACGAGCAGTACTTC

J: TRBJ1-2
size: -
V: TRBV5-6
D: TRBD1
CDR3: CASSLFRQGGYTF
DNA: TGTGCCAGCAGCTTGTTTCGACAGGGTGGCTACACCTTC

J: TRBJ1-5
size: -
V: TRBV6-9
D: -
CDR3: CASSYGGARDQPQHF
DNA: TGTGCCAGCAGTTACGGAGGGGCCCGGGATCAGCCCCAGCATTTT

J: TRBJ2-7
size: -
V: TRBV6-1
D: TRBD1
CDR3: CASSGDRAEQYF
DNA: TGTGCCAGCAGCGGAGACAGGGCCGAGCAGTACTTC

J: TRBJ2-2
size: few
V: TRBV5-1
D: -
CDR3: CASQEKNTGELFF
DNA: TGCGCCAGCCAGGAGAAGAACACCGGGGAGCTGTTTTTT

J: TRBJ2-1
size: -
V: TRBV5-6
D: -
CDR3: CASSLGLLTSSYNEQFF
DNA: TGTGCCAGCAGCCTAGGACTTCTAACAAGCTCCTACAATGAGCAGTTCTTC

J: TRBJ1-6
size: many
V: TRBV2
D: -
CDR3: CASTGMGVTSPLHF
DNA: TGTGCCAGCACCGGGATGGGGGTGACTTCACCCCTCCACTTT

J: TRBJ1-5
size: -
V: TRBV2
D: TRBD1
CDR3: CASSPRDRGHLNQPQHF
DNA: TGTGCCAGCAGCCCCCGGGACAGGGGGCACCTCAATCAGCCCCAGCATTTT

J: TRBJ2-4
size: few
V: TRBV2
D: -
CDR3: CASSEALPLSEYTGRVFGGNIQYF
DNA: TGTGCCAGCAGTGAAGCGCTTCCCCTATCGGAATACACCGGGAGAGTTTTTGGGGGAAACATTCAGTACTTC

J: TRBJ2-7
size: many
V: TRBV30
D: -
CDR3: CAWSVIAVQGEQYF
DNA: TGTGCCTGGAGTGTAATCGCCGTCCAGGGAGAGCAGTACTTC

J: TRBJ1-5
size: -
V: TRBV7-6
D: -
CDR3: CASSPAPGWPQHF
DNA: TGTGCCAGCAGCCCCGCCCCAGGATGGCCCCAGCATTTT

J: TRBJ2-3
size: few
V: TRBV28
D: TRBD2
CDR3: CASYPLAGGRTDTQYF
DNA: TGTGCCAGTTACCCTCTAGCGGGAGGTCGGACAGATACGCAGTATTTT

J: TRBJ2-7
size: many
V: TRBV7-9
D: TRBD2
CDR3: CASSSGTSGHYEQYF
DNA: TGTGCCAGCAGCTCCGGGACTAGCGGGCATTACGAGCAGTACTTC

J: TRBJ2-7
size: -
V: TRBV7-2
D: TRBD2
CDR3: CASNPGLEAYEQYF
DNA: TGTGCCAGCAACCCCGGACTAGAGGCCTACGAGCAGTACTTC

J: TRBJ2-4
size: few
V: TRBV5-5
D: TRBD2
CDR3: CASSLAAIAGNIQYF
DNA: TGTGCCAGCAGCTTGGCGGCGATAGCGGGGAACATTCAGTACTTC

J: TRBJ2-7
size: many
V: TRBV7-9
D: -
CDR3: CASRRVIGIDYEQYF
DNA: TGTGCCAGCAGGCGAGTAATTGGGATAGACTACGAGCAGTACTTC

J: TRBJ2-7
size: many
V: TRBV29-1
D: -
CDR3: CSVVFSKGWGYEQYF
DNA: TGCAGCGTTGTGTTCAGCAAGGGATGGGGCTACGAGCAGTACTTC

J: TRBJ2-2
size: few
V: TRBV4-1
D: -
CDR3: CASSQGVTGGSANTGELFF
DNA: TGCGCCAGCAGCCAAGGGGTAACTGGAGGGTCGGCGAACACCGGGGAGCTGTTTTTT

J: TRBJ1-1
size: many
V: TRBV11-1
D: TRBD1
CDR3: CASSSRDRFEAFF
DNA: TGTGCCAGCAGCTCGAGGGACAGGTTTGAAGCTTTCTTT

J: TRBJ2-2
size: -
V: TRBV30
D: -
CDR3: CAWNCELRICTGELFF
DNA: TGTGCCTGGAATTGTGAGCTGCGGATCTGCACCGGGGAGCTGTTTTTT

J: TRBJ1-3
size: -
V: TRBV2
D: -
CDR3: CASSEIPGNTIYF
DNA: TGTGCCAGCAGTGAAATCCCTGGAAACACCATATATTTT

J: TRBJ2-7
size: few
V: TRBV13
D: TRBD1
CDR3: CASSLLGGRDLTYEQYF
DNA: TGTGCCAGCAGCTTACTAGGGGGCCGGGACCTAACCTACGAGCAGTACTTC

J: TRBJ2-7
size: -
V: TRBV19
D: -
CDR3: CASSIGRRYEQYF
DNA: TGTGCCAGTAGTATCGGGAGACGCTACGAGCAGTACTTC